Listed below are T cell receptor beta chains from one sample, sequenced in a study of human T cells and chemical hapten exposure. TCRdb called the RACE reads again in MiXCR, with one record for every CDR3 protein. The sample lists fewer than 300,000 distinct CDR3 sequences, roughly 8% occurring once. This material consisted of whole blood, taken in connection with sensitization to the hapten diphenylcyclopropenone (DPC). The receptors here all came from a man aged 18 to 29 with alopecia areata. Some clones in this sample may be carry-over from other donors' samples. CDR3s include the opening cysteine and the closing phenylalanine or tryptophan. A D gene is named only where the DNA matches it firmly. Rows give clone size only sometimes, using once, few, many, or a class for an expanded clone.

D | length | J | V | size | DNA | CDR3
TRBD1 | 15 | TRBJ1-1 | TRBV12-3/TRBV12-4 | . | TGTGCCAGCAGTTTGTTTTGGGACAGGGGCACTGAAGCTTTCTTT | CASSLFWDRGTEAFF
TRBD1 | 16 | TRBJ2-2 | TRBV10-2 | . | TGCGCCAGCAGAGCCGGGACAGGGGAGGGCACCGGGGAGCTGTTTTTT | CASRAGTGEGTGELFF
. | 15 | TRBJ1-1 | TRBV6-6 | few | TGTGCCAGCAGTTACACAGGGAATGGTGCAACTGAAGCTTTCTTT | CASSYTGNGATEAFF
TRBD1 | 14 | TRBJ1-1 | TRBV7-9 | few | TGTGCCGGAGTCGGACAGGGCCTAGATGGTGAAGCTTTCTTT | CAGVGQGLDGEAFF
TRBD1 | 16 | TRBJ2-1 | TRBV9 | . | TGTGCCAGCAGCGCATACCGCTGGGACAGAGAGAATGAGCAGTTCTTC | CASSAYRWDRENEQFF
TRBD2 | 15 | TRBJ2-5 | TRBV4-3 | . | TGCGCCAGCAGCCAAGATAGGGGAGGGATGAAGACCCAGTACTTC | CASSQDRGGMKTQYF
. | 15 | TRBJ2-1 | TRBV28 | many | TGTGCCAGCAAAGGCTTTTCGGTAGGAGGCAATGAGCAGTTCTTC | CASKGFSVGGNEQFF
TRBD1 | 13 | TRBJ2-4 | TRBV5-5 | few | TGTGCCAGCAGCCAGGAACAGGGGCCAGCACGGTACTTC | CASSQEQGPARYF
. | 12 | TRBJ1-6 | TRBV6-5 | many | TGTGCCAGCGGTCGGGGGAATTCACCCCTCCACTTT | CASGRGNSPLHF
TRBD2 | 17 | TRBJ2-3 | TRBV28 | . | TGTGCCAGCAGTTCCCATTGGGGGGGGAAAAGCACAGATACGCAGTATTTT | CASSSHWGGKSTDTQYF
. | 16 | TRBJ2-3 | TRBV24-1 | few | TGTGCCACCAGTGATCCGACACCACAGGGACCAGATACGCAGTATTTT | CATSDPTPQGPDTQYF
. | 14 | TRBJ2-1 | TRBV7-6 | . | TGTGCCAGCCATTCGTACAGGTCCTACAATGAGCAGTTCTTC | CASHSYRSYNEQFF
TRBD2 | 19 | TRBJ2-3 | TRBV7-2 | . | TGTGCCAGCAGCAAAACGACCCTAGCGGGGGGGCCTCGGAGAGATACGCAGTATTTT | CASSKTTLAGGPRRDTQYF
. | 13 | TRBJ1-1 | TRBV6-1 | . | TGTACCAGCAGTGAAGGGCTTTGGACTGAAGCTTTCTTT | CTSSEGLWTEAFF
. | 14 | TRBJ2-3 | TRBV5-1 | . | TGCGCCAGCAGCCGGGGACGGGCCGGCGATACGCAGTATTTT | CASSRGRAGDTQYF
TRBD2 | 16 | TRBJ2-1 | TRBV4-1 | few | TGCGCCAGCAGGCACCTAGCGGGGAAGGGCTACAATGAGCAGTTCTTC | CASRHLAGKGYNEQFF
TRBD1 | 13 | TRBJ2-3 | TRBV5-6 | many | TGTGCCAGCAGCCGGACAGGGTCAGATACGCAGTATTTT | CASSRTGSDTQYF
. | 14 | TRBJ1-4 | TRBV12-3/TRBV12-4 | many | TGTGCCAGCAGTTTTGTGGGACGAGGAGAAAAACTGTTTTTT | CASSFVGRGEKLFF
. | 18 | TRBJ2-5 | TRBV5-5 | few | TGTGCCAGCAGCCGGTTGCCACAGGGAACAACACACCAAGAGACCCAGTACTTC | CASSRLPQGTTHQETQYF
. | 13 | TRBJ1-2 | TRBV7-2 | many | TGTGCCAGCAGCTTAACAGGATGGGATGGCTACACCTTC | CASSLTGWDGYTF
. | 14 | TRBJ2-5 | TRBV25-1 | . | TGTGCCAGCAGTGAATCTGGGTTGCTGGAGACCCAGTACTTC | CASSESGLLETQYF